This is a list of T cell receptor beta chains from one sample in a study of Ad26.COV2.S vaccination and SARS-CoV-2 variants. The assay was immunoSEQ multiplex PCR, and TCRdb's table has in-frame clones only and misses some. The table records approximately 250,000 clones, around 88% of them present only once. The material was peripheral blood, obtained in a trial of Ad26.COV2.S vaccine versus placebo. The receptors here all came from a person aged 18-65 years who received the Ad26.COV2.S COVID-19 vaccine or a placebo. The CDR3 runs from the conserved cysteine through the conserved F or W. Each record gives: CDR3 protein, CDR3 DNA, D gene, V gene, J gene, clone size. D genes are given only for firm matches. Size is stated for part of the rows, as once, few or many counts, or as a class when the clone is expanded.

CASTPVPGASNEQFF	TGTGCCAGCACCCCAGTGCCGGGAGCGTCGAATGAGCAGTTCTTC	.	TRBV6-5	TRBJ2-1	.
CASSPLTGATYNEQFF	TGCGCCAGCAGCCCGTTGACAGGGGCGACCTACAATGAGCAGTTCTTC	TRBD1	TRBV4-1	TRBJ2-1	.
CASSSGTGGSDTQYF	TGTGCCAGCAGTTCCGGGACAGGTGGATCAGATACGCAGTATTTT	TRBD1	TRBV28	TRBJ2-3	.
CASSLGVKTEAFF	TGTGCCAGCAGTTTGGGGGTAAAGACTGAAGCTTTCTTT	.	TRBV6-2/TRBV6-3	TRBJ1-1	.
CASSLSGQGNSPLHF	TGCGCCAGCAGCTTGTCGGGACAGGGTAATTCACCCCTCCACTTT	TRBD1	TRBV5-1	TRBJ1-6	.
CASRQGIGGTYGYTF	TGTGCCAGTCGACAGGGGATAGGAGGGACCTATGGCTACACCTTC	TRBD1	TRBV6-4	TRBJ1-2	.
CASSVALTISTDTQYF	TGTGCCAGCAGCGTAGCTCTTACTATCAGCACAGATACGCAGTATTTT	.	TRBV9	TRBJ2-3	.
CASAGTSGGYNEQFF	TGTGCTAGTGCTGGGACTAGCGGGGGGTACAATGAGCAGTTCTTC	TRBD2	TRBV12-5	TRBJ2-1	.
CASSPDRFTDTQYF	TGTGCCAGCTCACCGGACAGATTCACAGATACGCAGTATTTT	.	TRBV18	TRBJ2-3	.
CASSLGLANYGYTF	TGTGCCAGCAGCTTAGGGCTTGCTAACTATGGCTACACCTTC	.	TRBV7-2	TRBJ1-2	.
CASSARRGNTEAFF	TGTGCCAGCAGCGCAAGGAGGGGGAACACTGAAGCTTTCTTT	.	TRBV11-2	TRBJ1-1	few
CASSGAEPTDTQYF	TGTGCCAGCAGTGGGGCGGAGCCCACAGATACGCAGTATTTT	.	TRBV27	TRBJ2-3	.
CASSQDQAGLMKPQHF	TGCGCCAGCAGCCAAGATCAGGCAGGGTTGATGAAGCCCCAGCATTTT	.	TRBV4-1	TRBJ1-5	.
CASSLEQGVEQFF	TGTGCCAGCAGCTTAGAACAGGGGGTTGAGCAGTTCTTC	TRBD1	TRBV11-2	TRBJ2-1	.
CATSEGGRNYGYTF	TGTGCCACCAGTGAGGGGGGACGGAACTATGGCTACACCTTC	.	TRBV24-1	TRBJ1-2	.
CASRTDTTSGNTIYF	TGTGCCAGCAGAACTGACACAACCTCTGGAAACACCATATATTTT	.	TRBV6-5	TRBJ1-3	.
CASSENPATGFDNSPLHF	TGTGCCAGCAGTGAAAACCCCGCGACAGGGTTCGATAATTCACCCCTCCACTTT	TRBD1	TRBV2	TRBJ1-6	.
CATSDRGTPGDTQYF	TGTGCCACCAGTGACCGCGGGACTCCCGGGGATACGCAGTATTTT	.	TRBV24-1	TRBJ2-3	once
CSVEDRLAGGTGELFF	TGCAGCGTTGAAGATCGTCTAGCGGGAGGCACCGGGGAGCTGTTTTTT	TRBD2	TRBV29-1	TRBJ2-2	.
CATSDLGDSTDTQYF	TGTGCCACCAGTGATCTCGGGGACAGTACAGATACGCAGTATTTT	TRBD1	TRBV24-1	TRBJ2-3	.
CASKVNTEAFF	TGTGCCAGTAAGGTGAACACTGAAGCTTTCTTT	.	TRBV19	TRBJ1-1	.
CASSPRFVGGPDTGELFF	TGTGCCAGCAGCCCCCGTTTCGTGGGAGGGCCTGACACCGGGGAGCTGTTTTTT	TRBD2	TRBV3-1/TRBV3-2	TRBJ2-2	.
CSVEGMRAGGRQETQYF	TGCAGCGTTGAAGGGATGAGGGCGGGGGGCCGCCAAGAGACCCAGTACTTC	TRBD2	TRBV29-1	TRBJ2-5	.
CASSTLHLGEQYF	TGTGCCAGTAGTACACTGCACTTAGGCGAGCAGTACTTC	.	TRBV19	TRBJ2-7	.
CASSQAYYGYTF	TGTGCCAGCAGCCAGGCTTACTATGGCTACACCTTC	.	TRBV5-6	TRBJ1-2	.
CASSLAPKLAGGSTYNEQFF	TGCGCCAGCAGCTTGGCCCCGAAACTAGCGGGAGGGTCAACCTACAATGAGCAGTTCTTC	TRBD2	TRBV5-1	TRBJ2-1	.
CASSLGQRNEKLFF	TGTGCCAGCAGCTTGGGACAGAGGAATGAAAAACTGTTTTTT	.	TRBV5-4	TRBJ1-4	.
CASSPRRGGANEKLFF	TGTGCCAGCAGCCCCCGGCGGGGGGGAGCTAATGAAAAACTGTTTTTT	.	TRBV11-2	TRBJ1-4	.
CASLRGNPRNEQFF	TGTGCCAGCCTTAGAGGGAATCCACGGAATGAGCAGTTCTTC	.	TRBV21-1	TRBJ2-1	.
CATSDPGVGTGELFF	TGTGCCACCAGTGATCCTGGGGTGGGCACCGGGGAGCTGTTTTTT	.	TRBV24-1	TRBJ2-2	.
CASSYSIQGAQPQHF	TGTGCCAGCAGTTACTCGATTCAGGGAGCTCAGCCCCAGCATTTT	.	TRBV6-6	TRBJ1-5	.
CASSKARADKNTEAFF	TGTGCCAGCAGCAAAGCTCGGGCAGACAAGAACACTGAAGCTTTCTTT	.	TRBV21-1	TRBJ1-1	.
CASSAMYEQYF	TGTGCCAGCAGTGCGATGTACGAGCAGTACTTC	.	TRBV12-3/TRBV12-4	TRBJ2-7	.
CASSLREDTEAFF	TGTGCCAGCAGTTTAAGGGAAGACACTGAAGCTTTCTTT	.	TRBV12-3/TRBV12-4	TRBJ1-1	.
CASSRGGIWETQYF	TGTGCCAGCAGCCGGGGGGGTATATGGGAGACCCAGTACTTC	TRBD2	TRBV7-7	TRBJ2-5	.
CSASMRSEQFF	TGCAGTGCCTCCATGAGGAGTGAGCAGTTCTTC	.	TRBV20-1	TRBJ2-1	.
CASFGTGGATEAFF	TGTGCCAGCTTCGGGACAGGGGGCGCGACTGAAGCTTTCTTT	TRBD1	TRBV18	TRBJ1-1	.
CASSPSGLAGSTQYF	TGTGCCAGCAGCCCTTCGGGACTAGCGGGCTCGACCCAGTACTTC	TRBD2	TRBV7-2	TRBJ2-5	.
CASSSPAKDTGELFF	TGTGCCAGCAGCTCCCCAGCGAAGGACACCGGGGAGCTGTTTTTT	.	TRBV7-9	TRBJ2-2	.
CASTLKETQYF	TGTGCCAGCACCCTGAAAGAGACCCAGTACTTC	.	TRBV7-2	TRBJ2-5	.
CASSQTGVDNSPLHF	TGTGCCAGCAGCCAAACAGGGGTTGATAATTCACCCCTCCACTTT	TRBD1	TRBV3-1/TRBV3-2	TRBJ1-6	.